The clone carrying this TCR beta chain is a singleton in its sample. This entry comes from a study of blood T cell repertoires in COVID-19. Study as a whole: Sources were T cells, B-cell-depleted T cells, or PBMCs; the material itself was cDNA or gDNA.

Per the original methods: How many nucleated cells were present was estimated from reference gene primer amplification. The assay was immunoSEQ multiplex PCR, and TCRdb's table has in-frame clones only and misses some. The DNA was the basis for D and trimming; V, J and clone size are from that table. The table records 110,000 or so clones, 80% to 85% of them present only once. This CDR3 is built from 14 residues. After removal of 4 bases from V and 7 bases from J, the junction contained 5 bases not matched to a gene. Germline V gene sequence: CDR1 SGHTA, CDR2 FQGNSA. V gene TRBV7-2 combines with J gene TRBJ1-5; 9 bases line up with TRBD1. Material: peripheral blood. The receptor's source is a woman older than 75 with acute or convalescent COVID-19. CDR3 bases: TGTGCCAGCAGCTCCGGACAGGGGCCACAGCCCCAGCATTTT. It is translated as CASSSGQGPQPQHF.